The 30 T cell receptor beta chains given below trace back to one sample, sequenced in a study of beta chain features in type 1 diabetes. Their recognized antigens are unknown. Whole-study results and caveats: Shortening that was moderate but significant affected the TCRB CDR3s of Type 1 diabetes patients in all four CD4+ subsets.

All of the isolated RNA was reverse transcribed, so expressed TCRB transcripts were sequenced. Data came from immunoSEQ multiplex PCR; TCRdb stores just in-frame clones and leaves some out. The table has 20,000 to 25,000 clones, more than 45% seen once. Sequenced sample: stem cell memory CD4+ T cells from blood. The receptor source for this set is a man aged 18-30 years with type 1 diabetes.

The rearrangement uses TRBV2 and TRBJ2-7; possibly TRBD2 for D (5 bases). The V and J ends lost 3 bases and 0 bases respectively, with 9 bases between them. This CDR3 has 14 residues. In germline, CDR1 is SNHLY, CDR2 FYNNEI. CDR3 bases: TGTGCCAGCAGTGATAGGACTGCCTCCTACGAGCAGTACTTC. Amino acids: CASSDRTASYEQYF. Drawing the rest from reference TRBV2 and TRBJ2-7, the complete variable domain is EPEVTQTPSHQVTQMGQEVILRCVPISNHLYFYWYRQILGQKVEFLVSFYNNEISEKSEIFDDQFSVERPDGSNFTLKIRSTKLEDSAMYFCASSDRTASYEQYFGPGTRLTVT.

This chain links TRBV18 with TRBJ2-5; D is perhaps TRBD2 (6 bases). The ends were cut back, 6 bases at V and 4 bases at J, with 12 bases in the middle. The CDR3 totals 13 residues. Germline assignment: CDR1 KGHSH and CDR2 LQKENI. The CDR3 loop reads CASSTSPGETQYF. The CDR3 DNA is TGTGCCAGCTCCACTAGCCCAGGAGAGACCCAGTACTTC.

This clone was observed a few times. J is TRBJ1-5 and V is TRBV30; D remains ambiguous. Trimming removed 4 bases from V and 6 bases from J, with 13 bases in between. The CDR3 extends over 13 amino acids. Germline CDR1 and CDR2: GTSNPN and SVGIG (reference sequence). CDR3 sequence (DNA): TGTGCCTGGACCGCGGGTGGCGGTCAGCCCCAGCATTTT. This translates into CAWTAGGGQPQHF.

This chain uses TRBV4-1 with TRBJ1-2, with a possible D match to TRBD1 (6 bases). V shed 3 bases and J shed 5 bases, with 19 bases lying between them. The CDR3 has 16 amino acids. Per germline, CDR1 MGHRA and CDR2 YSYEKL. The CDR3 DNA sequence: TGCGCCAGCAGCCACGAACTCCGGGACATCTTATATGGCTACACCTTC. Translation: CASSHELRDILYGYTF.

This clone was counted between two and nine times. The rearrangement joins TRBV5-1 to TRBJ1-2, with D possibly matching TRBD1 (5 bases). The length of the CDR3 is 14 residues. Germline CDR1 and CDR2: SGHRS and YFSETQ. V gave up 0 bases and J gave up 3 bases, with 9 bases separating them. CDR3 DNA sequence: TGCGCCAGCAGCTTGGGGGGCACGGACTATGGCTACACCTTC. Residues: CASSLGGTDYGYTF.

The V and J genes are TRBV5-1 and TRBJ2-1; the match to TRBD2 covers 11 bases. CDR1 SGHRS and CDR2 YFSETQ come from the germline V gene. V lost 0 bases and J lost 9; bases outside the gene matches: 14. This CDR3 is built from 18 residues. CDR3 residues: CASSLATSGTGLSGEQFF. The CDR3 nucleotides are TGCGCCAGCAGCTTGGCGACTAGCGGGACTGGCTTGTCTGGTGAGCAGTTCTTC.

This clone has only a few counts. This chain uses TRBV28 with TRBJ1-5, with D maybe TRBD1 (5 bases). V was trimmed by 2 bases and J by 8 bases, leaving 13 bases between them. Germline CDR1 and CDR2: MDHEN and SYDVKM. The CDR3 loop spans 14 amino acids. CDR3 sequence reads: CASSLTQGGEPQHF. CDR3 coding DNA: TGTGCCAGCAGTTTAACGCAGGGCGGTGAGCCCCAGCATTTT.

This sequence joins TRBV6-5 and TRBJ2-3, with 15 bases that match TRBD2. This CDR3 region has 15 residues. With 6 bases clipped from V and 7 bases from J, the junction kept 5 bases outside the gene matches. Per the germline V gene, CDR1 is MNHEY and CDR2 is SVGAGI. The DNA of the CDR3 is TGTGCCAGCAGGACGGGACTAGCGGGGGGATATACGCAGTATTTT. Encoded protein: CASRTGLAGGYTQYF.

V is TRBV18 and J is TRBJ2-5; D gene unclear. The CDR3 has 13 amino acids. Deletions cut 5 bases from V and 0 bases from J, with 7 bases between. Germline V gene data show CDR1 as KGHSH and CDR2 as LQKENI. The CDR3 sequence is CASSTGYQETQYF. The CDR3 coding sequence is TGTGCCAGCTCAACGGGTTACCAAGAGACCCAGTACTTC.

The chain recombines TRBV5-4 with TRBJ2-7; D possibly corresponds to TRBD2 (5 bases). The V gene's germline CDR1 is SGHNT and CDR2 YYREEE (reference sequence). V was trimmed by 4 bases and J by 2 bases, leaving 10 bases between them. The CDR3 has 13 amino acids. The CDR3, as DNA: TGTGCCAGCAGCCCCCGAGGGCCCTACGAGCAGTACTTC. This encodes CASSPRGPYEQYF.

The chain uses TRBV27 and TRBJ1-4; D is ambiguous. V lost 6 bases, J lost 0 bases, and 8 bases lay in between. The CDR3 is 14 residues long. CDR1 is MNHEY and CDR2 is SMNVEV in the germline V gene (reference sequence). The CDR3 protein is CASRTRATNEKLFF. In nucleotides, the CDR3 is TGTGCCAGCAGGACACGTGCAACTAATGAAAAACTGTTTTTT.

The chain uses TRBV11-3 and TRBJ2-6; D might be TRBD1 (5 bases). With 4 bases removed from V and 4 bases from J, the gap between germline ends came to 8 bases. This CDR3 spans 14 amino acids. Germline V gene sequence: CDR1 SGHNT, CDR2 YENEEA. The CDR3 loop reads CASSSSGGANVLTF. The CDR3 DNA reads TGTGCCAGCAGCTCTTCAGGGGGGGCCAACGTCCTGACTTTC. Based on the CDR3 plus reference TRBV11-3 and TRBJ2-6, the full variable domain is EAGVVQSPRYKIIEKKQPVAFWCNPISGHNTLYWYLQNLGQGPELLIRYENEEAVDDSQLPKDRFSAERLKGVDSTLKIQPAELGDSAVYLCASSSSGGANVLTFGAGSRLTVL.

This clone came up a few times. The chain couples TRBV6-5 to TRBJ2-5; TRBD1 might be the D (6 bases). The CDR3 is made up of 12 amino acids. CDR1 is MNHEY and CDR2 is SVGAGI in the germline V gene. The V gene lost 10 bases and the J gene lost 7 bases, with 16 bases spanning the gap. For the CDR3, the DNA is TGTGCCACCTCTAAGACACAGGGGACCCAGTACTTC. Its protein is CATSKTQGTQYF.

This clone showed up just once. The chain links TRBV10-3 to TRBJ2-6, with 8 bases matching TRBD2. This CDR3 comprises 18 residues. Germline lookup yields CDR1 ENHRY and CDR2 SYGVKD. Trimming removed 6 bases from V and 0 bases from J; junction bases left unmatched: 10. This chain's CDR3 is CAIRPGLGVNSGANVLTF. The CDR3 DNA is TGTGCCATCAGGCCGGGACTAGGTGTGAACTCTGGGGCCAACGTCCTGACTTTC.

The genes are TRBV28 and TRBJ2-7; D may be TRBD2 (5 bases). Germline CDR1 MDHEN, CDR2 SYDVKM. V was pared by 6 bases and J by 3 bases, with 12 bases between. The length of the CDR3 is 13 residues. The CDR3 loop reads CASRRTDHYEQYF. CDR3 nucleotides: TGTGCCAGCAGGCGGACTGATCACTACGAGCAGTACTTC.

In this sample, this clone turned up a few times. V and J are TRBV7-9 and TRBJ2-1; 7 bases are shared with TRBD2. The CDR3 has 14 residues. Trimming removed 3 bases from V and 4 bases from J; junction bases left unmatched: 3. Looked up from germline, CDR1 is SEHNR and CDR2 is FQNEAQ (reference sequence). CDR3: CASSFLAVYNEQFF. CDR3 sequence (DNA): TGTGCCAGCAGCTTCCTAGCGGTTTACAATGAGCAGTTCTTC.

CDR3 DNA: TGTGCCAGCAGCCCCCGTAACAGGGTTAAGAACACTGAAGCTTTCTTT. Its protein is CASSPRNRVKNTEAFF. V is TRBV9 and J is TRBJ1-1, with D possibly matching TRBD1 (6 bases). V was pared by 4 bases and J by 1 base, with 17 bases between. The CDR3 length is 16 residues. The germline gives CDR1 SGDLS, CDR2 YYNGEE.

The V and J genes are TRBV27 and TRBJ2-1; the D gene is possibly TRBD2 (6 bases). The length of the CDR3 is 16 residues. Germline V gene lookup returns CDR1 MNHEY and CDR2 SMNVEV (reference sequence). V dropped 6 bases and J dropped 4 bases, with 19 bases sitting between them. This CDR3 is CASRGGDREWYNEQFF. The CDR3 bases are TGTGCCAGCAGAGGCGGAGACCGGGAGTGGTACAATGAGCAGTTCTTC.

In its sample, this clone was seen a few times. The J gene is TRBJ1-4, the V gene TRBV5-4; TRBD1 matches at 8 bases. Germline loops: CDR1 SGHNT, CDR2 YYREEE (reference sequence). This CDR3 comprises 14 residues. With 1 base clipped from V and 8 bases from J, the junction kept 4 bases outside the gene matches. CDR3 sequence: CASSLQGAGEKLFF. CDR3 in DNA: TGTGCCAGCAGCTTGCAGGGGGCCGGGGAAAAACTGTTTTTT.

The CDR3 DNA sequence: TGTGCCAGCAGCTTAGGGCCCCGGAACACTGAAGCTTTCTTT. It specifies CASSLGPRNTEAFF. J is TRBJ1-1 and V is TRBV7-9, with D unclear. CDR1 SEHNR and CDR2 FQNEAQ come from the germline V gene (reference sequence). Trimming removed 1 base at V and 1 base at J, with 7 bases between. The CDR3 loop spans 14 amino acids.

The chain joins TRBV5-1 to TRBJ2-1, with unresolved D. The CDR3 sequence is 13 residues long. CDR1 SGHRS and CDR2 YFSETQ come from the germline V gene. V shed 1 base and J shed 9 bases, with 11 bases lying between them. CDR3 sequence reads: CASSLSYGAEQFF. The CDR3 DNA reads TGCGCCAGCAGCTTGAGTTATGGAGCTGAGCAGTTCTTC.

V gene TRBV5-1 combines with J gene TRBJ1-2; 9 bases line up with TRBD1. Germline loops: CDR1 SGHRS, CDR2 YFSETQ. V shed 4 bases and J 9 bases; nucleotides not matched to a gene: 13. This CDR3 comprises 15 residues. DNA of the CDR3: TGCGCCAGCAGCCCCGGACAGGGGCGGGTGTTGAGCTACACCTTC. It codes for CASSPGQGRVLSYTF.

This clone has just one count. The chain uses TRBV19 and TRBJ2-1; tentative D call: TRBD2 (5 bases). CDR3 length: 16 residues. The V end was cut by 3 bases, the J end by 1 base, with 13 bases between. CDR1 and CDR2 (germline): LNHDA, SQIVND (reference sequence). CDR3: CASSIGTRPSYNEQFF. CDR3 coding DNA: TGTGCCAGTAGTATCGGTACTAGGCCTTCCTACAATGAGCAGTTCTTC.

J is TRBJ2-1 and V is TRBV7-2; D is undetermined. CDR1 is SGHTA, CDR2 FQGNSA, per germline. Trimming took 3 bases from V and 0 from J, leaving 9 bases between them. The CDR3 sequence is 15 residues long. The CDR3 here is CASSFSASSYNEQFF. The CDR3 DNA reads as TGTGCCAGCAGCTTCAGCGCGAGCTCCTACAATGAGCAGTTCTTC.

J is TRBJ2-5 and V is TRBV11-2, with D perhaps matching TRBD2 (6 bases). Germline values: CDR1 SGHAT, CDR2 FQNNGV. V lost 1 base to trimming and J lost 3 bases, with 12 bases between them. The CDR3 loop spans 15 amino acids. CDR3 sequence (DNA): TGTGCCAGCAGCTTAGGCTGGGGGGACGAAGAGACCCAGTACTTC. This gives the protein CASSLGWGDEETQYF.

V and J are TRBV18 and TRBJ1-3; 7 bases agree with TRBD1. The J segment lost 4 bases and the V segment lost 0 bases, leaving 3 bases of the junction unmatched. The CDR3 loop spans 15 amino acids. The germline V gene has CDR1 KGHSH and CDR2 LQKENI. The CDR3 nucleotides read TGTGCCAGCTCACCACCCGCGGGACAGGGAAACACCATATATTTT. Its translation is CASSPPAGQGNTIYF.

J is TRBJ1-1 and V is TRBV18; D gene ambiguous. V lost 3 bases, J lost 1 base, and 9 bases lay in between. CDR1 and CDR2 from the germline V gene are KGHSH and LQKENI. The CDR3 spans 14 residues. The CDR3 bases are TGTGCCAGCTCACCTTATTCGGGGAACACTGAAGCTTTCTTT. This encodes CASSPYSGNTEAFF.

The DNA of the CDR3 is TGCGCCAGCAGACCCCTAGCGGGAGGCAATGAGCAGTTCTTC. It translates to CASRPLAGGNEQFF. This chain connects TRBV5-1 to TRBJ2-1, with 11 nucleotides matching TRBD2. The junction had 4 bases not matched to a gene; V was cut back by 5 bases and J by 6 bases. CDR3 length: 14 residues. Germline CDR1 and CDR2: SGHRS and YFSETQ.

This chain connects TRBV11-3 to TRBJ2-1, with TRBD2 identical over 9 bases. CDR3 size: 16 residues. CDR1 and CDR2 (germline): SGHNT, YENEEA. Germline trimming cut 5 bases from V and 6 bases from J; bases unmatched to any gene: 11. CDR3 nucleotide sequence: TGTGCCAGCAGCAGCGGGGGGACAACAACTCTCAATGAGCAGTTCTTC. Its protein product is CASSSGGTTTLNEQFF.

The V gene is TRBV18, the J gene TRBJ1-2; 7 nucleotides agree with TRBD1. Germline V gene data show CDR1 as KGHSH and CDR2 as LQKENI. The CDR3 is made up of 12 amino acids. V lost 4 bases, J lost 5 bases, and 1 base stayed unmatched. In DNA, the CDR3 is TGTGCCAGCTCACGGGACAGTTATGGCTACACCTTC. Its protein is CASSRDSYGYTF. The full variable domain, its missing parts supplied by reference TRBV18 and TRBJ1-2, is NAGVMQNPRHLVRRRGQEARLRCSPMKGHSHVYWYRQLPEEGLKFMVYLQKENIIDESGMPKERFSAEFPKEGPSILRIQQVVRGDSAAYFCASSRDSYGYTFGSGTRLTVV.